This T cell receptor beta chain was captured in a study of blood T cell repertoires in COVID-19. Overall study context: The United States, Italy and Spain were the sources of the acute and convalescent COVID-19 samples. T cells, B-cell-depleted T cells, or PBMCs supplied cDNA or gDNA.

This clone was seen only a few times. Authors' analysis steps: Amplification with reference gene primers provided the estimates of nucleated cell counts. The protocol was immunoSEQ multiplex PCR, while the TCRdb copy is restricted to in-frame clones and leaves out a portion. The V and J calls and clone size come from that table; D and trimming were worked out from the DNA. Of 200,000 to 300,000 clones listed, approximately 78% are singletons. The length of the CDR3 is 13 residues. The chain employs TRBV21-1 and TRBJ2-3; the D call in the table, TRBD2, was not verified against the DNA. TRBV21-1 is a pseudogene segment. Specimen: peripheral blood. This sequence was found in a woman aged 60 to 75 with active or convalescent COVID-19. This chain's CDR3 is CASSETSTDTQYF. Here the CDR3 DNA reads TGTGCCAGCAGCGAAACTAGCACAGATACGCAGTATTTT.